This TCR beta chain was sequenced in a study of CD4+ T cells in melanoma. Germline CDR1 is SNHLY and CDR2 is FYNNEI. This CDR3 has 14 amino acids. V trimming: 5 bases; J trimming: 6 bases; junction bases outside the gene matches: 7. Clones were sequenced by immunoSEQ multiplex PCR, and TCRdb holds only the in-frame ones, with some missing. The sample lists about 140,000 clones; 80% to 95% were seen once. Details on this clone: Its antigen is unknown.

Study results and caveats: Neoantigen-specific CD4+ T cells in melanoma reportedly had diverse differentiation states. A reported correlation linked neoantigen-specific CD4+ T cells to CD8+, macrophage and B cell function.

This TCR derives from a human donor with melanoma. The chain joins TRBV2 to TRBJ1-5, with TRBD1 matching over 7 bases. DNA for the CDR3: TGTGCCAGCAGTACAGGGGCAGGGGGTCAGCCCCAGCATTTT. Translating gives CASSTGAGGQPQHF.